The clone carrying this TCR beta chain has a handful of counts. Noted time point: patch test 1, 2 weeks after DPC sensitization. The treatment denotes: therapeutic diphenylcyclopropenone sensitization with weekly scalp DPC. TCRdb re-called the RACE reads through MiXCR, storing one row per CDR3 protein. The repertoire holds 180,000 or so distinct CDR3 sequences, with about 22% as singletons. V gave up 5 bases and J gave up 8 bases; unmatched junction bases: 3. Per the germline V gene, CDR1 is SGHTA and CDR2 is FQGNSA. There are 14 residues in the CDR3. The data stem from a study of human T cells and chemical hapten exposure. Study background: Scalp application of diphenylcyclopropenone was performed weekly in patients across the entire roughly 26-week study.

This sequence was found in a woman in her forties or fifties with alopecia areata. Some clones in this sample may be carry-over from other donors' samples. Sequences were derived from whole blood, sampled in connection with sensitization to the hapten diphenylcyclopropenone (DPC). V and J are TRBV7-2 and TRBJ2-1; 13 bases are a match to TRBD2. The chain's CDR3 is CASSRTSGSDEQFF. CDR3 in DNA: TGTGCCAGCAGCCGGACTAGCGGGAGTGATGAGCAGTTCTTC.